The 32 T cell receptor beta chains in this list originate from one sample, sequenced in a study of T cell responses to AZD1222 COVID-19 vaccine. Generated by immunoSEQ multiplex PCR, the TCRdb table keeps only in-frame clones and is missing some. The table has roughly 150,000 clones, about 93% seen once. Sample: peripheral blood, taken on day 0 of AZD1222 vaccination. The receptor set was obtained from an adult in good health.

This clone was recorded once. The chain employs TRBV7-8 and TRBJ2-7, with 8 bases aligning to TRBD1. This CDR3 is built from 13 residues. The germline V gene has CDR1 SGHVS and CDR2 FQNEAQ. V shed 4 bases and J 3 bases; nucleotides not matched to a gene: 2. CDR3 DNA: TGTGCCAGCAGCTCAGGGGGCCTCTACGAGCAGTACTTC. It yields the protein CASSSGGLYEQYF.

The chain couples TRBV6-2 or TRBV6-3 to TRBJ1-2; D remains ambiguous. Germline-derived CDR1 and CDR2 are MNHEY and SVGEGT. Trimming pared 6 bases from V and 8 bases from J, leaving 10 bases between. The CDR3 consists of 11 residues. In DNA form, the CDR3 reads TGTGCCAGCAGCCAGAAAGACGGCTACACCTTC. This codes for CASSQKDGYTF.

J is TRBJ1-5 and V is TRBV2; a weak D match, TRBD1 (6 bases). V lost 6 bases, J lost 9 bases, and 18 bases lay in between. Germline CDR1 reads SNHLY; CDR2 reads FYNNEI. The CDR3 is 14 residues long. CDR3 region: CASSQGPGWGPQHF. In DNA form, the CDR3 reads TGTGCCAGCAGCCAGGGGCCCGGATGGGGGCCCCAGCATTTT. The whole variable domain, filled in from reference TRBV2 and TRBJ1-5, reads EPEVTQTPSHQVTQMGQEVILRCVPISNHLYFYWYRQILGQKVEFLVSFYNNEISEKSEIFDDQFSVERPDGSNFTLKIRSTKLEDSAMYFCASSQGPGWGPQHFGDGTRLSIL.

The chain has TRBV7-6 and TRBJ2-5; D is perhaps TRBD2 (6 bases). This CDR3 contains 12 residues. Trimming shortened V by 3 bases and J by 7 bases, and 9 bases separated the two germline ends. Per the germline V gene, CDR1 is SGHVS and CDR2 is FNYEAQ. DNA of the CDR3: TGTGCCAGCAGCTTCCGGGGAGGGACCCAGTACTTC. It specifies CASSFRGGTQYF.

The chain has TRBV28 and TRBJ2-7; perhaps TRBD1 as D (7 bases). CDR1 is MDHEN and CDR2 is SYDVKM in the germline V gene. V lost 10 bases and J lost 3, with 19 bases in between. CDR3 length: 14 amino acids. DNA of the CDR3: TGTGCCACCGCGCGTGGAGGGGGCAGCTACGAGCAGTACTTC. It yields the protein CATARGGGSYEQYF.

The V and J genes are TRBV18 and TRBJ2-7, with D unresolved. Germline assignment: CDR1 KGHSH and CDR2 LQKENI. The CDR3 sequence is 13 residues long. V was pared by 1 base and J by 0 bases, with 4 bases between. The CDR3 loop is CASSPQSSYEQYF. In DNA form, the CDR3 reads TGTGCCAGCTCACCACAGAGCTCCTACGAGCAGTACTTC.

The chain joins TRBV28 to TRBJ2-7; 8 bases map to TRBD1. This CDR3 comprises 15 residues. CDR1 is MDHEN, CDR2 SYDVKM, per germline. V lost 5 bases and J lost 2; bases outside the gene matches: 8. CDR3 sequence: CASSDPGQATYEQYF. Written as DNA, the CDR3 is TGTGCCAGCAGTGATCCGGGACAGGCAACCTACGAGCAGTACTTC.

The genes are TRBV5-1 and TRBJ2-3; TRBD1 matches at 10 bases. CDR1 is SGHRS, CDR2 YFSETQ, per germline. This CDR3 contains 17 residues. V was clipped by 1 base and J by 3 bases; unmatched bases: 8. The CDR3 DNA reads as TGCGCCAGCAGCTTGAAGACAGGGGGCGGTGGGACAGATACGCAGTATTTT. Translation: CASSLKTGGGGTDTQYF.

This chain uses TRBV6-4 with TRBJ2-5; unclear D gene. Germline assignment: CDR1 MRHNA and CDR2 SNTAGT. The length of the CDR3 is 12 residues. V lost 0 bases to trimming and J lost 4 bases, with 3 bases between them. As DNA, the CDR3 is TGTGCCAGCAGTGACTCGGTAGAGACCCAGTACTTC. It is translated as CASSDSVETQYF.

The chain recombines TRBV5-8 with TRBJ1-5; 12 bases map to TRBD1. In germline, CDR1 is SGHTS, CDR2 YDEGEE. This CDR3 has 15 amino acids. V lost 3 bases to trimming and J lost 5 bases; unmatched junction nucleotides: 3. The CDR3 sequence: CASSWGQGAYQPQHF. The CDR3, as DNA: TGTGCCAGCAGCTGGGGACAGGGGGCCTATCAGCCCCAGCATTTT.

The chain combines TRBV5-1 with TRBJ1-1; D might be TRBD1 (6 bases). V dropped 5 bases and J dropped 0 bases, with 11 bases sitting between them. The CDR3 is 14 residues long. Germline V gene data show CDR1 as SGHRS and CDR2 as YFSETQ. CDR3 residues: CASRRDTLNTEAFF. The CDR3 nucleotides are TGCGCCAGCAGGAGGGACACCTTGAACACTGAAGCTTTCTTT.

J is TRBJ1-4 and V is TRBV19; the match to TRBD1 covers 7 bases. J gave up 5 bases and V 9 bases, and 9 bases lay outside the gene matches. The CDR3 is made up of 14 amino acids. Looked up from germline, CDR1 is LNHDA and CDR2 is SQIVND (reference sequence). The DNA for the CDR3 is TGTGCCAGCTGGTACGGGACAGCGAATGAAAAACTGTTTTTT. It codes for CASWYGTANEKLFF.

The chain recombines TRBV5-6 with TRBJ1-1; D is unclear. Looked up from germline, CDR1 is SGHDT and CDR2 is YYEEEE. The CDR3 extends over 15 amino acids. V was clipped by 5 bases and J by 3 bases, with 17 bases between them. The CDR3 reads CASRLLRFLDTEAFF. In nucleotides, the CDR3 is TGTGCCAGCAGATTGTTGAGGTTCTTGGACACTGAAGCTTTCTTT.

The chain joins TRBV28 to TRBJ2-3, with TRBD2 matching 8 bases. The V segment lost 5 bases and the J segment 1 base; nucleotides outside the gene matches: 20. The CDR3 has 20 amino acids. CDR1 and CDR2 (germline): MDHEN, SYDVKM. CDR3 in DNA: TGTGCCAGCAGTGGGTATCAACGGACTAGCCAGAGGGGTGGCACAGATACGCAGTATTTT. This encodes CASSGYQRTSQRGGTDTQYF.

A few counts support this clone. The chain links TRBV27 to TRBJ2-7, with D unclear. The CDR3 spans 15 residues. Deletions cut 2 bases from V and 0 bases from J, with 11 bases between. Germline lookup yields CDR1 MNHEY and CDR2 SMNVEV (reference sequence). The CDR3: CASSLGFEISYEQYF. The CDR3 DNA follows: TGTGCCAGCAGTTTAGGGTTTGAGATCTCCTACGAGCAGTACTTC.

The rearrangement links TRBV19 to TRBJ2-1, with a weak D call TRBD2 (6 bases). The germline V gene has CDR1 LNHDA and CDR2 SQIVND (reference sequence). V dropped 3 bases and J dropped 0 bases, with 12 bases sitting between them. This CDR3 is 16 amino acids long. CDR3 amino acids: CASSMGLLPSYNEQFF. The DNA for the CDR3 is TGTGCCAGTAGTATGGGACTTCTCCCCTCCTACAATGAGCAGTTCTTC.

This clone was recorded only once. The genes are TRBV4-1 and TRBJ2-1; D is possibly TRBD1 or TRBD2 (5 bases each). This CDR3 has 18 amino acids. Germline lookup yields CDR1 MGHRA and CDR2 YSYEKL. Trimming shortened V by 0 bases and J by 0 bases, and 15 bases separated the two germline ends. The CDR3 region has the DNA TGCGCCAGCAGCCAAGACCTTTGGGGGATCCCCTCCTACAATGAGCAGTTCTTC. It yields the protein CASSQDLWGIPSYNEQFF.

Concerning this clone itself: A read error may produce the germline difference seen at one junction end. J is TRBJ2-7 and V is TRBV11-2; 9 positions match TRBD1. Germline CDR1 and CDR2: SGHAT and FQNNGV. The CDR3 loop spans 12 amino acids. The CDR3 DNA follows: TGTGCCAGCAGCTTGGGGACAGGGAATACCCTCTTC. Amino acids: CASSLGTGNTLF.

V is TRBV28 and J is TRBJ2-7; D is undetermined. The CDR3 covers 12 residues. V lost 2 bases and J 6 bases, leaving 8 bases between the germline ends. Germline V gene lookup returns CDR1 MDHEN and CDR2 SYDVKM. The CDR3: CASSLLWTEQYF. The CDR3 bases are TGTGCCAGCAGTTTACTTTGGACCGAGCAGTACTTC.

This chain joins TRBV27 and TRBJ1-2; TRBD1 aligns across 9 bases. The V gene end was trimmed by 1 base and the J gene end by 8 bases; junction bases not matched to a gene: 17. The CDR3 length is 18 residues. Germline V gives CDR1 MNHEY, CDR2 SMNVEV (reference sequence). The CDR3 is CASSLLSPGTGRFGGYTF. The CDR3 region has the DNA TGTGCCAGCAGTTTATTGAGCCCCGGGACAGGGAGGTTTGGGGGCTACACCTTC.

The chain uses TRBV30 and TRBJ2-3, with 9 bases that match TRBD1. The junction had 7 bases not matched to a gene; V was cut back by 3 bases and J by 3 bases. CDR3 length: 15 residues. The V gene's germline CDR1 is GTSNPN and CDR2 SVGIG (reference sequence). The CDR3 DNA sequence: TGTGCCTGGAGCTATCCGGGACAGGGAACAGATACGCAGTATTTT. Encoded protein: CAWSYPGQGTDTQYF. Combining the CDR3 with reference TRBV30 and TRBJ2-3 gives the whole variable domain SQTIHQWPATLVQPVGSPLSLECTVEGTSNPNLYWYRQAAGRGLQLLFYSVGIGQISSEVPQNLSASRPQDRQFILSSKKLLLSDSGFYLCAWSYPGQGTDTQYFGPGTRLTVL.

CDR3 nucleotides: TGTGCCAGCAGCGCCAACGTCGTCGGGGGAAACACCATATATTTT. Translating gives CASSANVVGGNTIYF. V and J are TRBV11-2 and TRBJ1-3; D is undetermined. Trimming stripped 5 bases from V and 4 bases from J, with 15 bases between. Germline-derived CDR1 and CDR2 are SGHAT and FQNNGV. CDR3 length: 15 residues. Variable domain in full (rest from reference TRBV11-2 and TRBJ1-3): EAGVAQSPRYKIIEKRQSVAFWCNPISGHATLYWYQQILGQGPKLLIQFQNNGVVDDSQLPKDRFSAERLKGVDSTLKIQPAKLEDSAVYLCASSANVVGGNTIYFGEGSWLTVV.

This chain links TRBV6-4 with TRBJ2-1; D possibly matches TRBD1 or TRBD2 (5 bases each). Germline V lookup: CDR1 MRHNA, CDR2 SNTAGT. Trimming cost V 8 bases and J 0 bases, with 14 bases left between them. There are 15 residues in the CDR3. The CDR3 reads CASGDSGSSYNEQFF. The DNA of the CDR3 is TGTGCCAGCGGGGATTCAGGGAGCTCCTACAATGAGCAGTTCTTC.

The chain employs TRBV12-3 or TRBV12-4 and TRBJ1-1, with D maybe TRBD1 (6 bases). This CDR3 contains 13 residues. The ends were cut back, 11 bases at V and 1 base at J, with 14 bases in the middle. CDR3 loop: CASESGANTEAFF. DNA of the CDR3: TGTGCCTCCGAATCAGGGGCGAACACTGAAGCTTTCTTT.

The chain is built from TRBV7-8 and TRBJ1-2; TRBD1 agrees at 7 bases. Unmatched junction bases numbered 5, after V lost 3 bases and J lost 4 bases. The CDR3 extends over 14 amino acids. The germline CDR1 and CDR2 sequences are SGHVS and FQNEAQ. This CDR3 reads CASSFKGAVYGYTF. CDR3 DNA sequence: TGTGCCAGCAGCTTTAAGGGGGCGGTCTATGGCTACACCTTC. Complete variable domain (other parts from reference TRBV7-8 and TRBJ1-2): GAGVSQSPRYKVAKRGQDVALRCDPISGHVSLFWYQQALGQGPEFLTYFQNEAQLDKSGLPSDRFFAERPEGSVSTLKIQRTQQEDSAVYLCASSFKGAVYGYTFGSGTRLTVV.

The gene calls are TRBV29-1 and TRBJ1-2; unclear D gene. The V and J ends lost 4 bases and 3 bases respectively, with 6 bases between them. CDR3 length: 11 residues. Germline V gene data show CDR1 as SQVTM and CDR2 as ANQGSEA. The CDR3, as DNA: TGCAGCGTTGGAGAGGACTATGGCTACACCTTC. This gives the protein CSVGEDYGYTF. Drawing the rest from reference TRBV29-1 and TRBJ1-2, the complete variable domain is SAVISQKPSRDICQRGTSLTIQCQVDSQVTMMFWYRQQPGQSLTLIATANQGSEATYESGFVIDKFPISRPNLTFSTLTVSNMSPEDSSIYLCSVGEDYGYTFGSGTRLTVV.

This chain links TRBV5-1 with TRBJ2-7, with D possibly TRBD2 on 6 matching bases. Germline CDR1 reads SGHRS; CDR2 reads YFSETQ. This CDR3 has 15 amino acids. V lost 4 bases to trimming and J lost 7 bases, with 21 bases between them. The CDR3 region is CASSGLGEAGREQYF. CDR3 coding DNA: TGCGCCAGCAGCGGCCTCGGGGAGGCCGGACGTGAGCAGTACTTC.

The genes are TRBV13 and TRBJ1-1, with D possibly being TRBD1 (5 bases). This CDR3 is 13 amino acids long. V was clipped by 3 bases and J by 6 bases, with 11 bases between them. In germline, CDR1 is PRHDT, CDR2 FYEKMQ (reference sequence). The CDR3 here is CASSLAGTPEAFF. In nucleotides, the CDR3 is TGTGCCAGCAGCTTGGCAGGGACCCCTGAAGCTTTCTTT.

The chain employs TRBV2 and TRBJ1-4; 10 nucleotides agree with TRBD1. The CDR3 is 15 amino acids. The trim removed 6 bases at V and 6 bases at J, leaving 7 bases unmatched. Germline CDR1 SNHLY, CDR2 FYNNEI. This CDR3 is CASRGDRGLDEKLFF. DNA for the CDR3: TGTGCCAGCAGGGGAGACAGGGGGCTGGATGAAAAACTGTTTTTT.

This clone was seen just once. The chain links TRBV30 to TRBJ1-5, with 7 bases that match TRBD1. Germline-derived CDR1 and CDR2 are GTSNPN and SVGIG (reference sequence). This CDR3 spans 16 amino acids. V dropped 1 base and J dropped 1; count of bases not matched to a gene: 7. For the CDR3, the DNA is TGTGCCTGGAGTGCTGAGACAGGGAGAAGCAATCAGCCCCAGCATTTT. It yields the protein CAWSAETGRSNQPQHF. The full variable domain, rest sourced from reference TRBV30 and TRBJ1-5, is SQTIHQWPATLVQPVGSPLSLECTVEGTSNPNLYWYRQAAGRGLQLLFYSVGIGQISSEVPQNLSASRPQDRQFILSSKKLLLSDSGFYLCAWSAETGRSNQPQHFGDGTRLSIL.

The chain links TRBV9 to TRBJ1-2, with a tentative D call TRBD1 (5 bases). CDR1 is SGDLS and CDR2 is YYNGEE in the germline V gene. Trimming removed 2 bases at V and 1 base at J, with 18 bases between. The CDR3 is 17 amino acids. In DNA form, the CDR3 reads TGTGCCAGCAGCGTCCCTCTGGCGGGGGGATTTAACTATGGCTACACCTTC. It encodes CASSVPLAGGFNYGYTF.

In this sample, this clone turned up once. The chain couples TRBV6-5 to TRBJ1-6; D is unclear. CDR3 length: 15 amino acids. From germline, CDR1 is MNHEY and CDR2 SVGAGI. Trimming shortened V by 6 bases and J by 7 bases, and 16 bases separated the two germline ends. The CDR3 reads CASRLDRAGNSPLHF. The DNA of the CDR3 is TGTGCCAGCAGGCTCGATCGGGCCGGAAATTCACCCCTCCACTTT.